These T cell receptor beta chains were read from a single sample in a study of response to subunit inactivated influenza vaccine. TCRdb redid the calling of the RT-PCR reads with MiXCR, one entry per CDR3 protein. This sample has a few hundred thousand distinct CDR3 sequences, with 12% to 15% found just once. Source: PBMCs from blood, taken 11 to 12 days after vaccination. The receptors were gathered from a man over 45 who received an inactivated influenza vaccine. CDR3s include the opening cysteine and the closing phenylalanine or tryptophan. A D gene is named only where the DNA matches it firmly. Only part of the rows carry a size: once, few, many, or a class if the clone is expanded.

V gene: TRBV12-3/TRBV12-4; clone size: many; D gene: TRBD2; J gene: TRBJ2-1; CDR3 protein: CASSPLAGGYNEQFF; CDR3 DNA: TGTGCCAGCAGTCCCTTAGCGGGGGGCTACAATGAGCAGTTCTTC
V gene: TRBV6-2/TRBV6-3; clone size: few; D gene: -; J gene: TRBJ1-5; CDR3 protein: CASSYRGLKNQPQHF; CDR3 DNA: TGTGCCAGCAGTTACCGGGGACTGAAGAATCAGCCCCAGCATTTT
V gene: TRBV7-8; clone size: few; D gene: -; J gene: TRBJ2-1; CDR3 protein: CASSTRDNFARFSNEQFF; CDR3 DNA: TGTGCCAGCAGCACCCGGGACAACTTCGCCAGATTCTCCAATGAGCAGTTCTTC
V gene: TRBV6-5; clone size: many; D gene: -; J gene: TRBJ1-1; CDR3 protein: CASSYGRVAEGTEAFF; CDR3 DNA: TGTGCCAGCAGTTATGGGCGAGTCGCCGAGGGCACTGAAGCTTTCTTT
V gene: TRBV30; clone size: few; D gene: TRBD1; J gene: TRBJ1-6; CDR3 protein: CAWRGQGDSPLHF; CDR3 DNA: TGTGCCTGGAGGGGACAGGGTGATTCACCCCTCCACTTT
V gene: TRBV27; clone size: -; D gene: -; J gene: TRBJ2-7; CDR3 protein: CATRPEGSHEQYF; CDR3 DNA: TGTGCCACCCGCCCTGAGGGTTCCCACGAGCAGTACTTC
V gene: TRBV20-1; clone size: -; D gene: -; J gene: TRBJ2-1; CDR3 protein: CSASDASSYNEQFF; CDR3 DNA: TGCAGTGCTAGCGACGCAAGCTCCTACAATGAGCAGTTCTTC
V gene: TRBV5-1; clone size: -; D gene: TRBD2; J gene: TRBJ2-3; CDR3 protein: CASSFSGGHGTDTQYF; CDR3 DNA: TGCGCCAGCAGCTTTAGCGGGGGCCATGGCACAGATACGCAGTATTTT
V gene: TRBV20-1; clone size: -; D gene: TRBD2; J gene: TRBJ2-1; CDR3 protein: CSARASGSLARNEQFF; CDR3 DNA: TGCAGTGCTAGAGCTAGCGGGAGTCTTGCGAGAAATGAGCAGTTCTTC
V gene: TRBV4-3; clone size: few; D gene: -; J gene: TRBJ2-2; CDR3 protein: CASSQFDGVTGELFF; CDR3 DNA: TGCGCCAGCAGCCAATTCGATGGAGTCACCGGGGAGCTGTTTTTT
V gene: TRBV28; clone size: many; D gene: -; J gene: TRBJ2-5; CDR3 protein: CASSPIASQETQYF; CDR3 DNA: TGTGCCAGCAGTCCAATAGCGTCCCAAGAGACCCAGTACTTC
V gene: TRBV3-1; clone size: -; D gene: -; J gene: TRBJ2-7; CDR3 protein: CASSQESWTAGYEQYF; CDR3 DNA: TGTGCCAGCAGCCAAGAATCATGGACAGCAGGCTACGAGCAGTACTTC
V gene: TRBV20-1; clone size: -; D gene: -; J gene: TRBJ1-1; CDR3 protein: CSARYGNTEAFF; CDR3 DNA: TGCAGTGCTAGGTACGGAAACACTGAAGCTTTCTTT
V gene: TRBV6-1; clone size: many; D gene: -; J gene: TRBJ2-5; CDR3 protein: CARQGSSRKNQETQYF; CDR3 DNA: TGTGCCAGGCAAGGGTCGAGCAGAAAAAATCAAGAGACCCAGTACTTC
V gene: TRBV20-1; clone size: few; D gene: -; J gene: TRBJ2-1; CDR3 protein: CSATLRADEQFF; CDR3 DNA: TGCAGTGCTACTCTTCGAGCGGATGAGCAGTTCTTC
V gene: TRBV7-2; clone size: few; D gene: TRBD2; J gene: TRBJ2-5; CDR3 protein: CASSPSPGRAETQYF; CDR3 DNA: TGTGCCAGCAGCCCCTCACCTGGGAGGGCAGAGACCCAGTACTTC
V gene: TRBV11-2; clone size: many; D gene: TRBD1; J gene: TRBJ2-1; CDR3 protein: CASSLTGTVGEQFF; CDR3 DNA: TGTGCCAGCAGCTTAACCGGGACAGTGGGGGAGCAGTTCTTC
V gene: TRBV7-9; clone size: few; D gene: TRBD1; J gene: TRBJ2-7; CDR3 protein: CASSIRQGGNEQYF; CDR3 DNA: TGTGCCAGCAGCATCCGACAGGGGGGGAACGAGCAGTACTTC